Shown below are 32 T cell receptor beta chains from a single sample sequenced in a study of shared clonotypes between healthy human individuals. The data were produced by immunoSEQ multiplex PCR, yet TCRdb's version contains in-frame clones alone and is incomplete. Of roughly 1,800,000 clones detected, about 95% appear once; the ten largest clones hold roughly 1.2%. Only CD45RO-negative cells positively selected for CCR7 counted as naive CD8 cells, so terminally differentiated effector memory CD45RA+ cells were excluded. Sequenced sample: naive CD8+ T cells sorted from blood. The receptors were sampled from a man between 18 and 29 years old in good health.

V gene TRBV7-8 combines with J gene TRBJ1-2; 9 nucleotides align to TRBD1. CDR3 size: 15 residues. Germline values: CDR1 SGHVS, CDR2 FQNEAQ. V shed 3 bases, J shed 13 bases, and the junction held 15 bases outside the gene matches. CDR3 nucleotide sequence: TGTGCCAGCAGCTTGGGACAGGGTGGGCTAAAAGAGCTCACCTTC. Its protein product is CASSLGQGGLKELTF. The variable domain in full, with the rest retrieved from reference TRBV7-8 and TRBJ1-2, is GAGVSQSPRYKVAKRGQDVALRCDPISGHVSLFWYQQALGQGPEFLTYFQNEAQLDKSGLPSDRFFAERPEGSVSTLKIQRTQQEDSAVYLCASSLGQGGLKELTFGSGTRLTVV.

The CDR3: CASSGGLGAVEQFF. The CDR3 region has the DNA TGTGCCAGCAGTGGCGGACTAGGAGCCGTTGAGCAGTTCTTC. The rearrangement uses TRBV27 and TRBJ2-1; TRBD2 matches at 7 bases. Germline V gene lookup returns CDR1 MNHEY and CDR2 SMNVEV (reference sequence). This CDR3 contains 14 residues. Unmatched junction bases numbered 10, after V lost 5 bases and J lost 9 bases.

This chain links TRBV7-6 with TRBJ1-5; D is uncertain. Trimming took off 5 bases at V and 5 bases at J, with 10 bases between the two ends. The CDR3 sequence is 13 residues long. Germline V gene data show CDR1 as SGHVS and CDR2 as FNYEAQ. The CDR3 bases are TGTGCCAGCAGCCCCAACCCGGATCAGCCCCAGCATTTT. This sequence encodes CASSPNPDQPQHF.

This chain's CDR3 is CASSFPDSRQGNYNEQFF. CDR3 nucleotide sequence: TGTGCCAGCAGTTTCCCCGACTCGAGGCAGGGGAATTACAATGAGCAGTTCTTC. The chain recombines TRBV28 with TRBJ2-1, with a tentative D call TRBD1 (6 bases). This CDR3 region has 18 residues. The V end was cut by 3 bases, the J end by 4 bases, with 22 bases between. Per the germline V gene, CDR1 is MDHEN and CDR2 is SYDVKM.

The chain is built from TRBV28 and TRBJ1-6; a possible D gene is TRBD1 (5 bases). Per the germline V gene, CDR1 is MDHEN and CDR2 is SYDVKM. The V gene lost 6 bases and the J gene lost 10 bases, with 13 bases spanning the gap. The CDR3 sequence is 13 residues long. The CDR3 sequence: CASSWSRESPLHF. The CDR3 nucleotides read TGTGCCAGCAGCTGGAGCAGGGAGTCACCCCTCCACTTT.

This clone was seen a single time. The rearrangement joins TRBV30 to TRBJ1-2, with D maybe TRBD1 (5 bases). This CDR3 region has 15 residues. CDR1 is GTSNPN, CDR2 SVGIG, per germline (reference sequence). Trimming pared 0 bases from V and 2 bases from J, leaving 13 bases between. The CDR3 loop reads CAWSVAPTGNYGYTF. The CDR3, as DNA: TGTGCCTGGAGTGTAGCCCCCACAGGAAACTATGGCTACACCTTC.

The CDR3 region has the DNA TGTGCCAGCAGTTACTCGAACAGCTATGGCTACACCTTC. It is translated as CASSYSNSYGYTF. The V and J genes are TRBV6-6 and TRBJ1-2, with D unresolved. The CDR3 contains 13 residues. V lost 0 bases and J lost 4, with 6 bases in between. Germline-derived CDR1 and CDR2 are MNHNY and SVGAGI (reference sequence).

The genes are TRBV4-1 and TRBJ2-1, with 7 bases identical to TRBD1. V gave up 5 bases and J gave up 8 bases; unmatched junction bases: 6. This CDR3 is 13 amino acids long. Germline CDR1 and CDR2: MGHRA and YSYEKL. This chain's CDR3 is CASSWRQGDEQFF. For the CDR3, the DNA is TGCGCCAGCAGCTGGAGACAGGGTGATGAGCAGTTCTTC.

The rearrangement joins TRBV27 to TRBJ2-3; the D is unclear. Germline V gene lookup returns CDR1 MNHEY and CDR2 SMNVEV (reference sequence). This CDR3 spans 13 amino acids. The V gene lost 2 bases and the J gene lost 2 bases, with 5 bases spanning the gap. CDR3 nucleotides: TGTGCCAGCAGTTTACTGTACACAGATACGCAGTATTTT. Residues: CASSLLYTDTQYF.

The chain links TRBV6-1 to TRBJ1-5; D is perhaps TRBD1 (6 bases). The CDR3 loop spans 17 amino acids. Germline V gene lookup returns CDR1 MNHNS and CDR2 SASEGT. V was pared by 2 bases and J by 0 bases, with 14 bases between. The CDR3 is CASSERGWADSNQPQHF. The DNA for the CDR3 is TGTGCCAGCAGTGAAAGGGGGTGGGCAGATAGCAATCAGCCCCAGCATTTT.

The V and J genes are TRBV5-1 and TRBJ2-2, with unresolved D. This CDR3 is built from 13 residues. CDR1 SGHRS and CDR2 YFSETQ come from the germline V gene. Trimming shortened V by 4 bases and J by 4 bases, and 8 bases separated the two germline ends. The CDR3: CASSPSSTGELFF. CDR3 bases: TGCGCCAGCAGCCCCTCGAGCACCGGGGAGCTGTTTTTT.

The chain couples TRBV4-1 to TRBJ1-2; 9 bases are a match to TRBD1. This CDR3 spans 17 amino acids. Trimming at V came to 0 bases and at J to 8 bases, leaving 13 bases not matched to a gene. Germline V gene lookup returns CDR1 MGHRA and CDR2 YSYEKL. CDR3: CASSQEQLQGAQRGYTF. Here the CDR3 DNA reads TGCGCCAGCAGCCAAGAGCAACTACAGGGGGCGCAGAGAGGCTACACCTTC.

The sample holds one count of this clone. This chain links TRBV7-8 with TRBJ1-5; D is perhaps TRBD1 (5 bases). The CDR3 is made up of 15 amino acids. Trimming stripped 2 bases from V and 5 bases from J, with 13 bases between. Germline loops: CDR1 SGHVS, CDR2 FQNEAQ. CDR3 nucleotide sequence: TGTGCCAGCAGCTTAACGGACAAGGAATATCAGCCCCAGCATTTT. Translated: CASSLTDKEYQPQHF.

Only a few counts were recorded for this clone. The identical CDR3 is also encoded by other nucleotide sequences in the sample. This chain joins TRBV27 and TRBJ1-6, with D possibly matching TRBD1 (5 bases). The germline V gene has CDR1 MNHEY and CDR2 SMNVEV (reference sequence). The CDR3 contains 13 residues. The V end lost 0 bases, the J end lost 8 bases, and 5 bases lay between the germline ends. CDR3 sequence (DNA): TGTGCCAGCAGTTTATCGGGGGATTCACCCCTCCACTTT. Its protein is CASSLSGDSPLHF.

V is TRBV28 and J is TRBJ2-1; 12 nucleotides match TRBD2. The germline V gene encodes CDR1 MDHEN and CDR2 SYDVKM. The CDR3 contains 16 residues. The J segment lost 2 bases and the V segment lost 7 bases, leaving 6 bases of the junction unmatched. The CDR3 nucleotides read TGTGCCAGCATCTTGAGGACTAGCGGGGCCTACAATGAGCAGTTCTTC. This codes for CASILRTSGAYNEQFF. Full variable domain (rest looked up from reference TRBV28 and TRBJ2-1): DVKVTQSSRYLVKRTGEKVFLECVQDMDHENMFWYRQDPGLGLRLIYFSYDVKMKEKGDIPEGYSVSREKKERFSLILESASTNQTSMYLCASILRTSGAYNEQFFGPGTRLTVL.

The chain employs TRBV4-1 and TRBJ1-1; tentative D call: TRBD1 (6 bases). This CDR3 has 15 amino acids. Trimming stripped 2 bases from V and 0 bases from J, with 10 bases between. The germline V gene encodes CDR1 MGHRA and CDR2 YSYEKL. The chain's CDR3 is CASSQKGQLNTEAFF. The CDR3 DNA reads as TGCGCCAGCAGCCAAAAGGGACAACTGAACACTGAAGCTTTCTTT.

The CDR3 DNA reads as TGTGCCAGCAGCTTTTCTACGTTGGATGAGCAGTTCTTC. It yields the protein CASSFSTLDEQFF. The V gene is TRBV7-9, the J gene TRBJ2-1; unclear D gene. Trimming pared 3 bases from V and 8 bases from J, leaving 11 bases between. CDR3 length: 13 amino acids. CDR1 is SEHNR, CDR2 FQNEAQ, per germline (reference sequence).

The chain carries TRBV5-6 and TRBJ2-7; 7 bases align to TRBD1. The CDR3 is made up of 14 amino acids. Germline values: CDR1 SGHDT, CDR2 YYEEEE. With 4 bases clipped from V and 3 bases from J, the junction kept 7 bases outside the gene matches. For the CDR3, the DNA is TGTGCCAGCAGCCTCCGACACAGGGGCTACGAGCAGTACTTC. This codes for CASSLRHRGYEQYF.

The chain carries TRBV7-9 and TRBJ2-7; 8 bases agree with TRBD1. The J segment lost 7 bases and the V segment lost 4 bases, leaving 12 bases of the junction unmatched. This CDR3 comprises 15 residues. Germline loops: CDR1 SEHNR, CDR2 FQNEAQ (reference sequence). The DNA for the CDR3 is TGTGCCAGCAGCTCCAGGACAGGGCCTGTGTGGGAGCAGTACTTC. It encodes CASSSRTGPVWEQYF.

The chain employs TRBV12-5 and TRBJ2-5; the D is unclear. From germline, CDR1 is LGHNT and CDR2 FRNRAP. V lost 3 bases, J lost 0 bases, and 5 bases lay in between. The CDR3 has 13 residues. The CDR3 sequence: CASGLYNQETQYF. In DNA, the CDR3 is TGTGCTAGTGGTTTATACAACCAAGAGACCCAGTACTTC. The full variable domain, completed using reference TRBV12-5 and TRBJ2-5, is DARVTQTPRHKVTEMGQEVTMRCQPILGHNTVFWYRQTMMQGLELLAYFRNRAPLDDSGMPKDRFSAEMPDATLATLKIQPSEPRDSAVYFCASGLYNQETQYFGPGTRLLVL.

V is TRBV13 and J is TRBJ2-2, with D tentatively TRBD2 (5 bases). The CDR3 has 14 amino acids. In germline, CDR1 is PRHDT, CDR2 FYEKMQ (reference sequence). The V end lost 5 bases, the J end lost 2 bases, and 9 bases lay between the germline ends. The CDR3 spells CASSPGVNTGELFF. The CDR3 nucleotides are TGTGCCAGCAGCCCCGGGGTCAACACCGGGGAGCTGTTTTTT.

This chain uses TRBV4-3 with TRBJ2-5; perhaps D is TRBD1 or TRBD2 (5 bases each). With the DNA end fitting TRBJ2-7 better, the J assignment may be wrong. Looked up from germline, CDR1 is LGHNA and CDR2 is YSLEER. The CDR3 sequence is 15 residues long. As DNA, the CDR3 is TGCGCCAGCAGCCAAGCCCGGGACGGGACCTACGAGCAGTACTTC. Amino acid sequence: CASSQARDGTYEQYF.

The chain has TRBV19 and TRBJ1-6; tentative D call: TRBD1 (6 bases). Germline CDR1 is LNHDA and CDR2 is SQIVND (reference sequence). This CDR3 has 15 residues. V was shortened by 5 bases and J by 7 bases, with 15 bases between the two germline ends. The CDR3 here is CASSPSGGYNSPLHF. The CDR3 bases are TGTGCCAGTAGTCCATCGGGGGGCTACAATTCACCCCTCCACTTT.

The V call is TRBV13, the J call TRBJ2-7, with 7 nucleotides matching TRBD1. The CDR3 consists of 12 residues. Germline V gene sequence: CDR1 PRHDT, CDR2 FYEKMQ (reference sequence). V was pared by 4 bases and J by 6 bases, with 3 bases of the junction left unmatched. CDR3 protein: CASSSSGGEQYF. The DNA of the CDR3 is TGTGCCAGCAGCTCATCAGGGGGCGAGCAGTACTTC.

Concerning this clone: In the same sample, other DNA sequences code for this CDR3. This chain connects TRBV7-9 to TRBJ2-2, with 7 nucleotides matching TRBD2. The CDR3 length is 16 residues. The junction had 3 bases not matched to a gene; V was cut back by 1 base and J by 1 base. Germline loops: CDR1 SEHNR, CDR2 FQNEAQ (reference sequence). The CDR3 DNA reads as TGTGCCAGCAGCTTAGTCGGGGGGTTGAACACCGGGGAGCTGTTTTTT. It translates to CASSLVGGLNTGELFF.

The V gene is TRBV21-1, the J gene TRBJ2-7. TRBV21-1 represents a pseudogene. This CDR3 spans 11 amino acids. CDR3 DNA sequence: TGTGCCAGCAGCGACCGCTACGAGCAGTACTTC. This gives the protein CASSDRYEQYF.

The CDR3 nucleotides read TGTGCCAGCAGCGGCGAGGGTTTGTCTGGAAACACCATATATTTT. It encodes CASSGEGLSGNTIYF. This chain uses TRBV9 with TRBJ1-3; D is unclear. This CDR3 is 15 amino acids long. The germline V gene has CDR1 SGDLS and CDR2 YYNGEE. The germline V and J ends were trimmed by 3 bases and 1 base, with 11 bases remaining between them.

V gene TRBV4-3 combines with J gene TRBJ2-7; D perhaps matches TRBD2 (5 bases). This CDR3 comprises 13 residues. Deletions cut 0 bases from V and 7 bases from J, with 10 bases between. CDR1 and CDR2 (germline): LGHNA, YSLEER. The CDR3 coding sequence is TGCGCCAGCAGCCAAGATTTTTCGGGGGAGCAGTACTTC. Its protein is CASSQDFSGEQYF.

J is TRBJ1-1 and V is TRBV13; weak D call: TRBD1 (5 bases). The CDR3 sequence is 13 residues long. The germline CDR1 and CDR2 sequences are PRHDT and FYEKMQ (reference sequence). Trimming pared 7 bases from V and 7 bases from J, leaving 16 bases between. The CDR3 bases are TGTGCCAGCAACCCGGGGCGGAGGAGTGAAGCTTTCTTT. It specifies CASNPGRRSEAFF.

The CDR3 sequence is CASSSGQLGLGSTEAFF. Written as DNA, the CDR3 is TGTGCCAGCAGCTCGGGACAATTAGGATTGGGGAGCACTGAAGCTTTCTTT. The chain joins TRBV7-9 to TRBJ1-1; D perhaps matches TRBD1 (6 bases). Germline CDR1 is SEHNR and CDR2 is FQNEAQ (reference sequence). Trimming pared 4 bases from V and 4 bases from J, leaving 22 bases between. This CDR3 is 17 amino acids long.

The rearrangement uses TRBV7-9 and TRBJ1-1, with D possibly matching TRBD1 (6 bases). V dropped 8 bases and J dropped 3 bases, with 16 bases sitting between them. CDR1 and CDR2 (germline): SEHNR, FQNEAQ (reference sequence). The CDR3 contains 14 residues. CDR3: CASSEGGSHTEAFF. The CDR3 DNA sequence: TGTGCCAGCTCAGAGGGGGGGTCCCACACTGAAGCTTTCTTT. The full variable domain, in which reference TRBV7-9 and TRBJ1-1 provide the parts outside the CDR3, is DTGVSQNPRHKITKRGQNVTFRCDPISEHNRLYWYRQTLGQGPEFLTYFQNEAQLEKSRLLSDRFSAERPKGSFSTLEIQRTEQGDSAMYLCASSEGGSHTEAFFGQGTRLTVV.

V usage is TRBV19 and J usage is TRBJ2-7; TRBD2 matches 8 bases. This CDR3 is built from 14 residues. With 5 bases clipped from V and 4 bases from J, the junction kept 7 bases outside the gene matches. In germline, CDR1 is LNHDA, CDR2 SQIVND (reference sequence). The CDR3 reads CASSLGSGGYEQYF. Here the CDR3 DNA reads TGTGCCAGTAGTTTGGGGAGCGGGGGATACGAGCAGTACTTC.